This TCR beta chain was recovered during a study of post-analysis software for immune sequencing data. TCR beta cDNA libraries included unique molecular identifiers. TCRdb reanalysed the PCR reads using MiXCR and keeps one entry per CDR3 protein. Of about 460,000 distinct CDR3 sequences in the sample, 45% were seen once. Findings of the study overall: TRBV5-6, TRBV5-1 and TRBV20-1 belonged to a set of roughly 5 TRBV segments that were more frequent in patients than controls.

Note on this clonotype: Its cognate antigen is unknown.

Trimming stripped 0 bases from V and 5 bases from J, with 16 bases between. CDR1 and CDR2 (germline): SEHNR, FQNEAQ (reference sequence). CDR3 length: 16 amino acids. V gene TRBV7-9 combines with J gene TRBJ1-1; tentatively, D is TRBD1 (6 bases). The source is a girl aged 5-17 years with multiple sclerosis. Sequenced material: blood. The CDR3 bases are TGTGCCAGCAGCTTAGCCTCAGGGGCCCTCGGAACTGAAGCTTTCTTT. Protein product: CASSLASGALGTEAFF.